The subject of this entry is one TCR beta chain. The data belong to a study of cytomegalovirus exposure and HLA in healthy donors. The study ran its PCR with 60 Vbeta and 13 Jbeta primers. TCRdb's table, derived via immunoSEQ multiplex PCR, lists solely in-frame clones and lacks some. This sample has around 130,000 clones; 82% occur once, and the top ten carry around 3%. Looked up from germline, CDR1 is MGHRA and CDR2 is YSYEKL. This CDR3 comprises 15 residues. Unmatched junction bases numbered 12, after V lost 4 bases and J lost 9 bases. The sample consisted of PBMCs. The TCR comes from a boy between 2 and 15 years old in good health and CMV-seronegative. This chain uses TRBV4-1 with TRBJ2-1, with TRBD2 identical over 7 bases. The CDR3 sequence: CASSLLLARSLEQFF. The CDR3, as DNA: TGCGCCAGCAGCCTCTTACTAGCGAGATCCCTTGAGCAGTTCTTC.